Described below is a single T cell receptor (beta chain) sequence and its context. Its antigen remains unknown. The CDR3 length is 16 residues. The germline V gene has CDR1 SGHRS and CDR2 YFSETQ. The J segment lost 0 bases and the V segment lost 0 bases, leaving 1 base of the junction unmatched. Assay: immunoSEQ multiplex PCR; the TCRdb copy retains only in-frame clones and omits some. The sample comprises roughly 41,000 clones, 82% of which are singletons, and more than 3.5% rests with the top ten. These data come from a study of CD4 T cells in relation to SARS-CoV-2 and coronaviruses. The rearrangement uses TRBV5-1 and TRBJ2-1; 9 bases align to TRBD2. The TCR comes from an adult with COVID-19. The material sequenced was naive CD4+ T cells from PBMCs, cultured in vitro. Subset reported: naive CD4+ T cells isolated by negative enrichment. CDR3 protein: CASSLDSGGSYNEQFF. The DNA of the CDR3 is TGCGCCAGCAGCTTGGATAGCGGGGGCTCCTACAATGAGCAGTTCTTC. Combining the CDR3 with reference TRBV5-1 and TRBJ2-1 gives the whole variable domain KAGVTQTPRYLIKTRGQQVTLSCSPISGHRSVSWYQQTPGQGLQFLFEYFSETQRNKGNFPGRFSGRQFSNSRSEMNVSTLELGDSALYLCASSLDSGGSYNEQFFGPGTRLTVL.